This section outlines one TCR beta chain sequence together with its context. The CDR3 extends over 14 amino acids. Germline lookup yields CDR1 MNHNY and CDR2 SVGAGI (reference sequence). Trimming stripped 6 bases from V and 5 bases from J, with 13 bases between. The data stem from a study of control samples from healthy donors and cancer patients. Assay: immunoSEQ multiplex PCR; the TCRdb copy retains only in-frame clones and omits some. Of about 120,000 clones listed, 88% are singletons. V and J are TRBV6-6 and TRBJ2-2; maybe TRBD2 (5 bases). Sample: blood. The origin of this receptor is a middle-aged man in good health. As DNA, the CDR3 is TGTGCCAGCAGAAACCCCCGGGGTACCGGGGAGCTGTTTTTT. This encodes CASRNPRGTGELFF.